The TCR beta chain under discussion was sequenced for a study of T cells in Graves' hyperthyroidism and ophthalmopathy. Study details: Pretreatment peripheral blood was obtained at initial diagnosis. Study conclusions and caveats: Most clonotypes expanded in thyroid above 0.001 were likewise present in blood.

RNA transcripts were the template for amplifying TCR beta CDR3 regions. When the TCR CDR3 underwent first-round RT-PCR, the HTBI primer set was used. TCRdb ran MiXCR on the multiplex PCR reads and lists one entry per CDR3 protein. The repertoire holds about 570,000 distinct CDR3 sequences, with approximately 14% as singletons. This clonotype was detected a few times. Its antigen remains unknown. V was cut by 2 bases and J by 9 bases, with 9 bases left in between. CDR1 is SGHRS and CDR2 is YFSETQ in the germline V gene. The CDR3 is made up of 12 amino acids. The chain has TRBV5-1 and TRBJ1-3; no reliable D call. This TCR was recovered from a middle-aged woman with Graves' hyperthyroidism. Sequenced sample: blood. This CDR3 reads CASSFNGGTIYF. The CDR3 coding sequence is TGCGCCAGCAGCTTCAACGGTGGCACCATATATTTT.